This TCR beta chain appears in the sequencing data of a study of T-cell reconstitution after alpha-beta-depleted transplantation in children. Overall study findings and caveats: T-cell counts and diversity at one year post-transplant came mainly from newly produced T cells.

Using unique molecular identifiers, the investigators prepared the TCRbeta library. TCRdb reprocessed the PCR reads via MiXCR and lists one record per CDR3 protein. The sample has 450,000 to 600,000 distinct CDR3 sequences, about an eighth seen once; the top ten hold approximately 2.1%. CDR1 LNHDA and CDR2 SQIVND come from the germline V gene (reference sequence). V shed 9 bases, J shed 5 bases, and the junction held 11 bases outside the gene matches. This CDR3 contains 14 residues. This clonotype was seen a handful of times. Its antigen is as yet unknown. The starting material was PBMCs, mostly from graft donor cells, obtained 360 days after TCRalphabeta/CD19-depleted stem cell transplant. The chain links TRBV19 to TRBJ1-2, with 8 bases fitting TRBD1. The receptor's source is a male patient between 10 and 17 years old who had a stem cell transplant for acute myeloid leukemia, so the T cells may come from the graft donor. CDR3 nucleotides: TGTGCCAGCAGTTATGACAGGGGAAGATATGGCTACACCTTC. Its translation is CASSYDRGRYGYTF.